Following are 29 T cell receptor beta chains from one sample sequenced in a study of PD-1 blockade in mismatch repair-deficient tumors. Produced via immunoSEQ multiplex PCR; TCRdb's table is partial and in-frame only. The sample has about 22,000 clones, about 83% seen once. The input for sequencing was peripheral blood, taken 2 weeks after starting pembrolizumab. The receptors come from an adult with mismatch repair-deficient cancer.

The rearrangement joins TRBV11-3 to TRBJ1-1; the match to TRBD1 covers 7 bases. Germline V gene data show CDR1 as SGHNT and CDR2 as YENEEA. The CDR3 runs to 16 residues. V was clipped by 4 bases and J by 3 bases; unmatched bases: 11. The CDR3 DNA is TGTGCCAGCAGCTCGGCGTTGACAGGGCCGGACACTGAAGCTTTCTTT. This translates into CASSSALTGPDTEAFF.

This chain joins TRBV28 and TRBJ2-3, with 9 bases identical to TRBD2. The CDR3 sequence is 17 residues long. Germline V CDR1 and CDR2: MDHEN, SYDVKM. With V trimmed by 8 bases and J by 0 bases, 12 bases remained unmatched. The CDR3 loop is CASWGFTSGRSTDTQYF. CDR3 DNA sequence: TGTGCCAGCTGGGGCTTCACTAGCGGGCGAAGCACAGATACGCAGTATTTT. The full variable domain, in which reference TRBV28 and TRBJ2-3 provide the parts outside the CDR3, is DVKVTQSSRYLVKRTGEKVFLECVQDMDHENMFWYRQDPGLGLRLIYFSYDVKMKEKGDIPEGYSVSREKKERFSLILESASTNQTSMYLCASWGFTSGRSTDTQYFGPGTRLTVL.

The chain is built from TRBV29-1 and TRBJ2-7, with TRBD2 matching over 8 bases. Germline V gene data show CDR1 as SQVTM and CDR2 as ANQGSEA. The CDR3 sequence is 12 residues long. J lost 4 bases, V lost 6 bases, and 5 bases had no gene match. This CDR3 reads CSVNRGGYEQYF. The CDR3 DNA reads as TGCAGCGTCAACCGCGGGGGGTACGAGCAGTACTTC.

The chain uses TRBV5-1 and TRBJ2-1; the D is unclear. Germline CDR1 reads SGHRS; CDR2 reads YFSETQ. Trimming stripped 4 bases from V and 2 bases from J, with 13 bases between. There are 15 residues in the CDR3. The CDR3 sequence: CASSVDGEAYNEQFF. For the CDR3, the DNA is TGCGCCAGCAGCGTCGACGGAGAAGCCTACAATGAGCAGTTCTTC. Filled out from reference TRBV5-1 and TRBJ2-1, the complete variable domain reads KAGVTQTPRYLIKTRGQQVTLSCSPISGHRSVSWYQQTPGQGLQFLFEYFSETQRNKGNFPGRFSGRQFSNSRSEMNVSTLELGDSALYLCASSVDGEAYNEQFFGPGTRLTVL.

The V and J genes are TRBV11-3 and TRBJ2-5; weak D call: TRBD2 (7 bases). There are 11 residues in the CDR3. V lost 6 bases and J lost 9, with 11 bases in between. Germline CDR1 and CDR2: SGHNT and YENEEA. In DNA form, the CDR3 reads TGTGCCAGCAGGCAAGGGGGGGCCCAGTACTTC. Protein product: CASRQGGAQYF.

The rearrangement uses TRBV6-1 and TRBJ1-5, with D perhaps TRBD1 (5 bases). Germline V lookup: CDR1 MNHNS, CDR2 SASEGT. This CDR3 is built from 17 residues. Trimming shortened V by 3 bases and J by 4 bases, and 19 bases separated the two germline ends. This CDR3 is CASSDVWGSGRNQPQHF. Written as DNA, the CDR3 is TGTGCCAGCAGTGACGTGTGGGGCTCCGGACGTAATCAGCCCCAGCATTTT.

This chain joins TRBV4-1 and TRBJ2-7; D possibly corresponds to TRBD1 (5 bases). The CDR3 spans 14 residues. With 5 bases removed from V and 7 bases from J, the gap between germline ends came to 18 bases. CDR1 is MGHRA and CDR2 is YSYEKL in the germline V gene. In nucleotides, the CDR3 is TGCGCCAGCAGCGGTCCCACAGGCCGTGAGGAGCAGTACTTC. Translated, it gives CASSGPTGREEQYF.

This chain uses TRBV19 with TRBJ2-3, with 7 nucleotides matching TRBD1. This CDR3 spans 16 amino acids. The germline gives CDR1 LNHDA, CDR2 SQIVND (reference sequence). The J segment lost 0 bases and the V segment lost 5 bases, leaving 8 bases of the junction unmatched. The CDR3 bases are TGTGCCAGTAGTGGGACAGCTTATCCTAGCACAGATACGCAGTATTTT. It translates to CASSGTAYPSTDTQYF.

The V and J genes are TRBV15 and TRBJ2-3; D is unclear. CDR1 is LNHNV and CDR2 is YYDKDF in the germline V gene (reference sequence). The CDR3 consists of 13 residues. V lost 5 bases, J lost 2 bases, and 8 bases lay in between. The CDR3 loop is CATSLYPTDTQYF. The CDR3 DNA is TGTGCCACCAGCCTTTACCCCACAGATACGCAGTATTTT.

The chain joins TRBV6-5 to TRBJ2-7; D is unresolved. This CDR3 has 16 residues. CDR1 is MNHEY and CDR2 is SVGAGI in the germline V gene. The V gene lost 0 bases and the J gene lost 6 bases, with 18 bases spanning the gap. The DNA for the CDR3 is TGTGCCAGCAGTTACTCACACCCCACCTACTCGGGCGAGCAGTACTTC. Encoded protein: CASSYSHPTYSGEQYF.

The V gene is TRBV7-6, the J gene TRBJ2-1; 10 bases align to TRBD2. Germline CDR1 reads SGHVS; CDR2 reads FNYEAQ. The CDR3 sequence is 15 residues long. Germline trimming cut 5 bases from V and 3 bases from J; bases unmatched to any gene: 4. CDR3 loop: CASSDRTSGYNEQFF. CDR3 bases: TGTGCCAGCAGCGACCGGACTAGCGGCTACAATGAGCAGTTCTTC.

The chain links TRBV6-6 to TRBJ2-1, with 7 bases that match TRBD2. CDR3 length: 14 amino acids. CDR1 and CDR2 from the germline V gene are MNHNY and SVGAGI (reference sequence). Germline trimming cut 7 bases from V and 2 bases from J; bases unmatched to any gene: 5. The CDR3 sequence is CASNLAETYNEQFF. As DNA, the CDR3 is TGTGCCAGCAACCTAGCGGAGACCTACAATGAGCAGTTCTTC.

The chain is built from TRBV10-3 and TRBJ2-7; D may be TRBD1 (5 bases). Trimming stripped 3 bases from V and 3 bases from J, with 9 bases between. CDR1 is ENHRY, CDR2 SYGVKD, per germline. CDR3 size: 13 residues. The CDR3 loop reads CAISDDSLYEQYF. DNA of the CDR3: TGTGCCATCAGTGATGACAGCCTCTACGAGCAGTACTTC.

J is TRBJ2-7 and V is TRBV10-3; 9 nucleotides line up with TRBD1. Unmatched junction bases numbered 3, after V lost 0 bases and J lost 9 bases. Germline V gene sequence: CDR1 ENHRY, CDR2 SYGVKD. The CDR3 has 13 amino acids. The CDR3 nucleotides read TGTGCCATCAGTGAGTCGGGACAGGGCGGGCAGTACTTC. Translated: CAISESGQGGQYF.

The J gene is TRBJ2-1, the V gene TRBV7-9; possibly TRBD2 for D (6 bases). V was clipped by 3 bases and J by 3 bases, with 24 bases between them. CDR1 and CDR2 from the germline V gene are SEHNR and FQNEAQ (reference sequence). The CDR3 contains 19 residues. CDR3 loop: CASSFPYDIPSAHYNEQFF. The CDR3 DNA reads TGTGCCAGCAGCTTCCCCTACGACATTCCTAGCGCACACTACAATGAGCAGTTCTTC.

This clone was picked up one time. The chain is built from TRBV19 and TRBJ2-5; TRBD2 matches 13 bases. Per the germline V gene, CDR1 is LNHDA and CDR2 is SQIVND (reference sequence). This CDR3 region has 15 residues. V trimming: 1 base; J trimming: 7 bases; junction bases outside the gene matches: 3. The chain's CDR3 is CASSIGTSGSGTQYF. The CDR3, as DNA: TGTGCCAGTAGTATAGGGACTAGCGGGAGTGGGACCCAGTACTTC.

The CDR3 sequence is CASSLALEGAKQYF. In DNA, the CDR3 is TGCGCCAGCAGCTTGGCGCTGGAGGGGGCTAAGCAGTACTTC. The rearrangement links TRBV5-1 to TRBJ2-7; a possible D gene is TRBD1 (7 bases). Trimming stripped 0 bases from V and 8 bases from J, with 15 bases between. The germline V gene encodes CDR1 SGHRS and CDR2 YFSETQ. The CDR3 loop spans 14 amino acids.

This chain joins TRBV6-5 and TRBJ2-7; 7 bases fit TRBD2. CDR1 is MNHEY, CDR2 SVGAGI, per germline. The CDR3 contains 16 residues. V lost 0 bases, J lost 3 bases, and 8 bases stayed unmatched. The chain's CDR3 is CASSYSFGLGIYEQYF. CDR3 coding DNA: TGTGCCAGCAGTTACTCGTTCGGACTAGGCATCTACGAGCAGTACTTC.

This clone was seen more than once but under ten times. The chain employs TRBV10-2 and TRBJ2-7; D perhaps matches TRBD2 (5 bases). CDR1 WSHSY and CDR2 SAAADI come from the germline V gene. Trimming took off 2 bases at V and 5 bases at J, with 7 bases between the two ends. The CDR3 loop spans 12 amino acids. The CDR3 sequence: CASSEGGNEQYF. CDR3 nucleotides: TGCGCCAGCAGTGAGGGAGGAAACGAGCAGTACTTC.

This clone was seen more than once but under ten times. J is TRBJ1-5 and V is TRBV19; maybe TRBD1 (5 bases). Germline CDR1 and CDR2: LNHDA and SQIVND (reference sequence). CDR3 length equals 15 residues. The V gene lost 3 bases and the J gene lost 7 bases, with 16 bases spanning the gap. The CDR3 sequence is CASSIWARADQPQHF. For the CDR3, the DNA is TGTGCCAGTAGTATTTGGGCCAGGGCGGACCAGCCCCAGCATTTT.

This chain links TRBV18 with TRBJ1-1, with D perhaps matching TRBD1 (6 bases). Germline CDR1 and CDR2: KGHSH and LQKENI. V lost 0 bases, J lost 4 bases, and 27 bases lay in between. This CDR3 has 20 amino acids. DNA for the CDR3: TGTGCCAGCTCACCACCGTCAACACGTAGTCGACCGGGGGCGATCACTGAAGCTTTCTTT. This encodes CASSPPSTRSRPGAITEAFF.

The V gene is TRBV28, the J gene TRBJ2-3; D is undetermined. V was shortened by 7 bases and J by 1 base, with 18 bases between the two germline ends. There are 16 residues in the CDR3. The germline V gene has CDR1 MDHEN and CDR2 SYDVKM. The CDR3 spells CASTGRSVVGTDTQYF. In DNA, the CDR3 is TGTGCCAGCACCGGCCGAAGTGTGGTGGGCACAGATACGCAGTATTTT. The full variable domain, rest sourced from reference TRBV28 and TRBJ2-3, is DVKVTQSSRYLVKRTGEKVFLECVQDMDHENMFWYRQDPGLGLRLIYFSYDVKMKEKGDIPEGYSVSREKKERFSLILESASTNQTSMYLCASTGRSVVGTDTQYFGPGTRLTVL.

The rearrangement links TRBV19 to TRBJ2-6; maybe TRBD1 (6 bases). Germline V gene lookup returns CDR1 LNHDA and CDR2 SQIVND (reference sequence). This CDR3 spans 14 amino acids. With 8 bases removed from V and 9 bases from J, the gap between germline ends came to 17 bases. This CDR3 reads CASAREWTVNVLTF. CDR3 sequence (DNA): TGTGCCAGTGCCCGAGAGTGGACAGTCAACGTCCTGACTTTC.

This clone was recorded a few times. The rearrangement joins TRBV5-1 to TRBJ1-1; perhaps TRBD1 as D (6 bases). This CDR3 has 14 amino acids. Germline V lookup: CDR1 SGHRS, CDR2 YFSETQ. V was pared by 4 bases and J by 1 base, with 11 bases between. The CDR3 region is CASSPPQGNTEAFF. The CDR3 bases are TGCGCCAGCAGCCCCCCACAGGGGAACACTGAAGCTTTCTTT.

The CDR3 protein is CASSIEGRNEQFF. In DNA form, the CDR3 reads TGTGCCAGTAGTATCGAGGGCCGCAATGAGCAGTTCTTC. The chain couples TRBV19 to TRBJ2-1; possibly TRBD2 for D (5 bases). V was cut by 3 bases and J by 6 bases, with 9 bases left in between. The CDR3 is 13 amino acids. Per the germline V gene, CDR1 is LNHDA and CDR2 is SQIVND (reference sequence).

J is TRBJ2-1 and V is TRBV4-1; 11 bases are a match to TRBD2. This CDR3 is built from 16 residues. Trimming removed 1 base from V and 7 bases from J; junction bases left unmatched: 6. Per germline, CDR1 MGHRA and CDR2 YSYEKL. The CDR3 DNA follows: TGCGCCAGCAGCCAAGCCGGGACTAGCGGAATTAATGAGCAGTTCTTC. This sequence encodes CASSQAGTSGINEQFF.

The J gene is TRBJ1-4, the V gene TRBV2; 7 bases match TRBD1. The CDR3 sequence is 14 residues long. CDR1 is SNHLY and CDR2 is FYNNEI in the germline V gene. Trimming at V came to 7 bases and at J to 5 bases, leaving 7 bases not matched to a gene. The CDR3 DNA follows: TGTGCCAGCAAACGGGACAGCCGGAATGAAAAACTGTTTTTT. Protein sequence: CASKRDSRNEKLFF.

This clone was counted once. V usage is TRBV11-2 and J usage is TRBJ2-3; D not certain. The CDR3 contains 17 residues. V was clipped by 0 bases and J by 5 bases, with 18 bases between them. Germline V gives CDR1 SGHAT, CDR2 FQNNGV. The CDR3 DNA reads TGTGCCAGCAGCTTAGAACGGAGATCCACCTTTGGAGATACGCAGTATTTT. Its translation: CASSLERRSTFGDTQYF.

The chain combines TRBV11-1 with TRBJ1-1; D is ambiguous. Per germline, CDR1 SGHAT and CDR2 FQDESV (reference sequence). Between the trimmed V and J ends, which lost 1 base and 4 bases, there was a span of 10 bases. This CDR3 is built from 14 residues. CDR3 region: CASSLGFARTEAFF. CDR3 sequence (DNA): TGTGCCAGCAGCTTAGGGTTTGCCCGCACTGAAGCTTTCTTT.